This T cell receptor beta chain is from a study of OX40 agonist ivuxolimab in advanced cancers. Overall study: An agonistic anti-OX40 (CD134) antibody, ivuxolimab, was used to treat the patients. Hepatocellular carcinoma, melanoma, renal cell or head and neck cancer was diagnosed in the dose-escalation patients. Study results and limitations: Antigens targeted by the expanded peripheral T cells were not determined.

Assay used: immunoSEQ multiplex PCR; TCRdb lists only in-frame clones, some missing. The table lists more than 65,000 clones, about 83% of them singletons, with 5% to 6.5% in the top ten. Sampling of blood occurred at baseline, cycle 4 day 1, and cycle 7 day 1. As for this clone: The antigen is unknown.

V shed 0 bases and J shed 5 bases, with 28 bases lying between them. Germline assignment: CDR1 MGHRA and CDR2 YSYEKL. The CDR3 loop spans 20 amino acids. The sequencing here drew on CD4+ or CD8+ T cells sorted from blood, taken in a trial of the OX40 agonist ivuxolimab. The chain combines TRBV4-1 with TRBJ1-2; weak D call: TRBD1 (5 bases). The TCR sequence derives from an adult with an advanced solid tumor such as melanoma, head and neck, liver or kidney cancer. The CDR3 sequence: CASSQDPPLGGLYGGYGYTF. In DNA form, the CDR3 reads TGCGCCAGCAGCCAAGATCCCCCCCTCGGGGGACTTTACGGGGGTTATGGCTACACCTTC.